This TCR beta chain was obtained from a study of human T cells and chemical hapten exposure. Overall study: Donors were sensitized with 2% DPC on the upper inner arm.

Time point noted: patch test 2, 6 weeks after DPC sensitization. Treatment: therapeutic diphenylcyclopropenone sensitization with weekly scalp DPC. Looked up from germline, CDR1 is MNHEY and CDR2 is SVGAGI. The junction had 3 bases not matched to a gene; V was cut back by 6 bases and J by 6 bases. This CDR3 region has 13 residues. In the authors' methods: Samples held a median of 95,638 TCRs, range roughly 23,224–700,000. One entry per CDR3 protein, called by TCRdb with MiXCR from the RACE reads. The V and J calls, along with clone size, are taken from TCRdb and not from the paper's own processing. The sample includes about 69,000 distinct CDR3 sequences, under 13% seen only once; the top ten take 6.5% to 8.5%. This clonotype has more than one count but fewer than ten.

The specimen comprised whole blood, sampled in connection with sensitization to the hapten diphenylcyclopropenone (DPC). The chain employs TRBV6-5 and TRBJ2-7; 12 bases are shared with TRBD2. The TCR was taken from a woman aged 45-65 years with alopecia areata. Some clones in this sample may be carry-over from other donors' samples. CDR3 loop: CASRTSGSTEQYF. As DNA, the CDR3 is TGTGCCAGCAGGACTAGCGGGAGTACCGAGCAGTACTTC.